The present entry profiles one T cell receptor beta chain with its context. The antigen is undetermined. A junction boundary mismatches the germline segment, possibly from a read error. CDR1 and CDR2 from the germline V gene are SNHLY and FYNNEI. The CDR3 has 14 amino acids. The source of the sample is a study of vaccination and CD4 T cells after COVID-19. Study background: In the convalescent group, nasal swab PCR was SARS-CoV-2 positive; roughly nine cases were mild and one severe.

The Oncomine TCR Beta short-read assay generated sequence data from the DNA of cultured CD4+ T cells. A single record per CDR3 protein comes from TCRdb applying MiXCR to the PCR reads. The sample holds 12,000 to 15,000 distinct CDR3 sequences, about 30% seen once. As for treatment: roughly ten-day PBMC culture with coronavirus spike peptide pools or control peptides (ViraFEST assay). The sequenced sample was CD4+ T cells from blood, cultured in vitro. The V call is TRBV2, the J call TRBJ2-7, with a weak D call TRBD1 (8 bases). The clonotype comes from a human donor who had recovered from COVID-19. The CDR3 sequence: CASRPLTGDYERYF. CDR3 DNA sequence: TGTGCCAGCAGGCCCCTGACAGGGGACTACGAGCGGTACTTC.